These 25 T cell receptor beta chains share one sample of origin, sequenced in a study of cytomegalovirus exposure and HLA in healthy donors. Primers: 60 Vbeta forward and 13 Jbeta reverse. Sequencing was performed with immunoSEQ multiplex PCR; in TCRdb, only in-frame clones are kept and a portion is missing. This sample has around 98,000 clones; roughly 76% occur once, and the top ten carry 1.2%. Specimen: PBMCs. Source of these receptors: a female donor in good health and CMV-seronegative.

The V and J genes are TRBV11-3 and TRBJ2-1; D perhaps matches TRBD2 (5 bases). CDR1 is SGHNT, CDR2 YENEEA, per germline. Trimming removed 7 bases from V and 0 bases from J, with 22 bases in between. The CDR3 is made up of 18 amino acids. The CDR3 sequence: CASNLGVGWVSSYNEQFF. For the CDR3, the DNA is TGTGCCAGCAACCTCGGGGTCGGGTGGGTCAGCTCCTACAATGAGCAGTTCTTC.

The rearrangement joins TRBV11-2 to TRBJ2-1; TRBD2 matches at 12 bases. V dropped 1 base and J dropped 15; count of bases not matched to a gene: 10. This CDR3 has 15 residues. Germline V CDR1 and CDR2: SGHAT, FQNNGV. For the CDR3, the DNA is TGTGCCAGCAGCTTAGGGCGACTAGCGGGAGAGGGTGGGTTCTTC. Amino acid sequence: CASSLGRLAGEGGFF.

A few counts support this clone. The chain joins TRBV19 to TRBJ1-1, with 11 positions matching TRBD1. Germline assignment: CDR1 LNHDA and CDR2 SQIVND (reference sequence). Trimming removed 6 bases from V and 0 bases from J; junction bases left unmatched: 9. The CDR3 covers 17 residues. CDR3 nucleotides: TGTGCCAGTAGAGGGTTAGGACAGGGGGCGGTGAACACTGAAGCTTTCTTT. It yields the protein CASRGLGQGAVNTEAFF.

The CDR3 protein is CASRPLGASSYNEQFF. The DNA for the CDR3 is TGTGCCAGCAGACCCCTGGGGGCCAGCTCCTACAATGAGCAGTTCTTC. The chain links TRBV5-6 to TRBJ2-1, with D perhaps matching TRBD1 (6 bases). This CDR3 has 16 amino acids. The ends were cut back, 5 bases at V and 0 bases at J, with 15 bases in the middle. The germline V gene has CDR1 SGHDT and CDR2 YYEEEE.

V is TRBV5-4 and J is TRBJ2-3; a possible D gene is TRBD2 (6 bases). Germline CDR1 reads SGHNT; CDR2 reads YYREEE (reference sequence). V was trimmed by 5 bases and J by 2 bases, leaving 15 bases between them. CDR3 size: 15 residues. CDR3 DNA: TGTGCCAGCAGATCGATAGCGGCCTACACAGATACGCAGTATTTT. Amino acids: CASRSIAAYTDTQYF.

DNA of the CDR3: TGTGCCAGCAGTGAGTCACTTTACGAGCAGTACTTC. As protein: CASSESLYEQYF. The chain recombines TRBV6-1 with TRBJ2-5; D is unresolved. The J call is doubtful: the DNA matches TRBJ2-7 better. Germline V lookup: CDR1 MNHNS, CDR2 SASEGT. The CDR3 extends over 12 amino acids.

The J gene is TRBJ1-2, the V gene TRBV7-2; D unclear. V was clipped by 5 bases and J by 4 bases, with 8 bases between them. The CDR3 is 12 amino acids. Per the germline V gene, CDR1 is SGHTA and CDR2 is FQGNSA. CDR3 bases: TGTGCCAGCAGCGCGCAGCGCTATGGCTACACCTTC. This gives the protein CASSAQRYGYTF.

The chain employs TRBV5-1 and TRBJ1-2, with a tentative D call TRBD1 (6 bases). The CDR3 has 16 residues. The germline gives CDR1 SGHRS, CDR2 YFSETQ. Trimming cost V 1 base and J 4 bases, with 17 bases left between them. CDR3 coding DNA: TGCGCCAGCAGCTTGTCCTCTAGGGGGGGTACCTATGGCTACACCTTC. This gives the protein CASSLSSRGGTYGYTF.

This chain connects TRBV7-6 to TRBJ2-7; D is possibly TRBD1 (6 bases). Germline CDR1 reads SGHVS; CDR2 reads FNYEAQ. This CDR3 region has 15 residues. The V end was cut by 5 bases, the J end by 6 bases, with 20 bases between. Written as DNA, the CDR3 is TGTGCCAGCAGCATGACAGGAAACAACCTCGGCGAGCAGTACTTC. It yields the protein CASSMTGNNLGEQYF.

The V call is TRBV18, the J call TRBJ2-3; unclear D gene. CDR1 is KGHSH, CDR2 LQKENI, per germline. Trimming took 5 bases from V and 3 from J, leaving 6 bases between them. This CDR3 spans 12 amino acids. CDR3 DNA: TGTGCCAGCTCAGAGACTACAGATACGCAGTATTTT. Translation gives CASSETTDTQYF. The full variable domain, rest sourced from reference TRBV18 and TRBJ2-3, is NAGVMQNPRHLVRRRGQEARLRCSPMKGHSHVYWYRQLPEEGLKFMVYLQKENIIDESGMPKERFSAEFPKEGPSILRIQQVVRGDSAAYFCASSETTDTQYFGPGTRLTVL.

This chain uses TRBV9 with TRBJ1-2; 8 bases map to TRBD1. There are 15 residues in the CDR3. Trimming removed 4 bases from V and 3 bases from J; junction bases left unmatched: 8. Germline CDR1 is SGDLS and CDR2 is YYNGEE. In DNA form, the CDR3 reads TGTGCCAGCAGCACCAGACAGGGGATAGACTATGGCTACACCTTC. It specifies CASSTRQGIDYGYTF.

In its sample, this clone was seen once. The rearrangement links TRBV5-4 to TRBJ2-2; TRBD1 is a possible D gene (6 bases). V lost 0 bases, J lost 9 bases, and 15 bases lay in between. Germline CDR1 reads SGHNT; CDR2 reads YYREEE (reference sequence). The CDR3 is 15 amino acids. CDR3 nucleotide sequence: TGTGCCAGCAGCTTGGCCCAAGGGGGAGTCCGGGAGCTGTTTTTT. Translation gives CASSLAQGGVRELFF.

This clone was recorded a few times. This chain joins TRBV7-9 and TRBJ2-4; 12 bases align to TRBD1. The CDR3 totals 16 residues. V gave up 5 bases and J gave up 2 bases; unmatched junction bases: 4. CDR1 is SEHNR and CDR2 is FQNEAQ in the germline V gene (reference sequence). The CDR3 region is CASSPGQGATKNIQYF. As DNA, the CDR3 is TGTGCCAGCAGCCCGGGACAGGGGGCTACCAAAAACATTCAGTACTTC.

This chain connects TRBV7-2 to TRBJ2-7; 7 nucleotides align to TRBD2. CDR1 SGHTA and CDR2 FQGNSA come from the germline V gene. The CDR3 loop spans 15 amino acids. V gave up 5 bases and J gave up 2 bases; unmatched junction bases: 9. CDR3 amino acids: CASSPLGRATYEQYF. As DNA, the CDR3 is TGTGCCAGCAGCCCGCTGGGGAGGGCTACCTACGAGCAGTACTTC.

The rearrangement joins TRBV6-4 to TRBJ2-1; 8 nucleotides line up with TRBD2. CDR1 and CDR2 from the germline V gene are MRHNA and SNTAGT. V trimming: 3 bases; J trimming: 0 bases; junction bases outside the gene matches: 1. This CDR3 is built from 15 residues. The CDR3 DNA reads as TGTGCCAGCAGTGAGAGCGGGGGCTCCTACAATGAGCAGTTCTTC. As protein: CASSESGGSYNEQFF.

The gene calls are TRBV15 and TRBJ2-2; 13 nucleotides line up with TRBD2. Trimming at V came to 5 bases and at J to 1 base, leaving 4 bases not matched to a gene. The germline CDR1 and CDR2 sequences are LNHNV and YYDKDF (reference sequence). The CDR3 has 17 residues. In nucleotides, the CDR3 is TGTGCCACCAGCGCCCGGACTAGCGGGAGGAACACCGGGGAGCTGTTTTTT. It specifies CATSARTSGRNTGELFF.

To note about this clone: The identical CDR3 is also encoded by other nucleotide sequences in the sample. The chain has TRBV30 and TRBJ1-5; D not certain. Looked up from germline, CDR1 is GTSNPN and CDR2 is SVGIG (reference sequence). This CDR3 contains 15 residues. The V end was cut by 0 bases, the J end by 3 bases, with 12 bases between. CDR3: CAWSVRSFTNQPQHF. CDR3 bases: TGTGCCTGGAGTGTACGTAGCTTCACCAATCAGCCCCAGCATTTT.

Concerning this clone: Its ends do not fully match the called genes, so a read error is possible. The chain links TRBV30 to TRBJ2-2; D is perhaps TRBD1 (6 bases). The CDR3 spans 14 residues. The germline gives CDR1 GTSNPN, CDR2 SVGIG (reference sequence). CDR3 DNA: TGTGCCTGGAGTGACAGGGTGAGAACCGGGGAGCTGCTTTTT. Translation gives CAWSDRVRTGELLF.

This chain uses TRBV6-4 with TRBJ1-1; 8 positions agree with TRBD1. This CDR3 is built from 16 residues. In germline, CDR1 is MRHNA, CDR2 SNTAGT. V was pared by 3 bases and J by 7 bases, with 13 bases of the junction left unmatched. DNA of the CDR3: TGTGCCAGCAGTGAAGGACAGGGAGGGGGTATCGATGAAGCTTTCTTT. This sequence encodes CASSEGQGGGIDEAFF.

The V call is TRBV5-6, the J call TRBJ2-7; D perhaps matches TRBD1 (7 bases). This CDR3 spans 16 amino acids. The V gene's germline CDR1 is SGHDT and CDR2 YYEEEE. V gave up 4 bases and J gave up 4 bases, with 21 bases separating them. The chain's CDR3 is CASSHLRTGGSYEQYF. CDR3 sequence (DNA): TGTGCCAGCAGCCACCTTAGGACAGGAGGGTCGTACGAGCAGTACTTC.

V is TRBV19 and J is TRBJ1-1, with a possible D match to TRBD1 (5 bases). Germline loops: CDR1 LNHDA, CDR2 SQIVND (reference sequence). V was trimmed by 8 bases and J by 6 bases, leaving 19 bases between them. CDR3 length equals 14 residues. CDR3 nucleotides: TGTGCCAGTTTCATTCAGGACCAGACAGCTGAAGCTTTCTTT. It yields the protein CASFIQDQTAEAFF.

The chain recombines TRBV28 with TRBJ2-7; TRBD1 is a possible D gene (6 bases). There are 16 residues in the CDR3. V shed 2 bases and J shed 2 bases, with 16 bases lying between them. Looked up from germline, CDR1 is MDHEN and CDR2 is SYDVKM. This chain's CDR3 is CASSLGVRGPAYEQYF. The CDR3 coding sequence is TGTGCCAGCAGTTTAGGGGTCAGGGGTCCTGCCTACGAGCAGTACTTC.

This chain joins TRBV18 and TRBJ1-2, with D possibly matching TRBD1 (5 bases). The CDR3 spans 15 residues. The germline V gene has CDR1 KGHSH and CDR2 LQKENI. V lost 6 bases to trimming and J lost 2 bases, with 16 bases between them. This CDR3 reads CASSPRAGMNYGYTF. The CDR3 DNA sequence: TGTGCCAGCTCCCCCAGGGCAGGGATGAACTATGGCTACACCTTC.

J is TRBJ2-7 and V is TRBV5-1, with 7 positions matching TRBD2. Germline trimming cut 3 bases from V and 4 bases from J; bases unmatched to any gene: 7. The CDR3 totals 14 residues. The germline CDR1 and CDR2 sequences are SGHRS and YFSETQ. The CDR3 bases are TGCGCCAGCAGCTATGGACTAGTAGGGTACGAGCAGTACTTC. Its translation is CASSYGLVGYEQYF.

The gene calls are TRBV11-2 and TRBJ2-2; D possibly corresponds to TRBD2 (6 bases). The germline V gene has CDR1 SGHAT and CDR2 FQNNGV. The CDR3 is made up of 19 amino acids. V was pared by 3 bases and J by 1 base, with 21 bases between. CDR3 protein: CASSLGLTGERVNTGELFF. CDR3 nucleotide sequence: TGTGCCAGCAGCTTGGGCTTGACGGGGGAACGGGTGAACACCGGGGAGCTGTTTTTT.